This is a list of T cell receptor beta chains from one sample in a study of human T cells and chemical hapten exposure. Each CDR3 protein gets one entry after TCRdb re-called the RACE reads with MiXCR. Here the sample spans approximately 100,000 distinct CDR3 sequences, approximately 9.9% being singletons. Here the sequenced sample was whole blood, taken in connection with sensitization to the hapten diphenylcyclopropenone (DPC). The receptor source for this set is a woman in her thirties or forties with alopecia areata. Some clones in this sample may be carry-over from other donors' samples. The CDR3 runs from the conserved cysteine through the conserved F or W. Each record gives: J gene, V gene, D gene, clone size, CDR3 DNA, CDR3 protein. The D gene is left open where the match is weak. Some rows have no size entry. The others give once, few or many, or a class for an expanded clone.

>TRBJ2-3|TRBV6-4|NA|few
TGTGCCAGCAGTGACTCACCAAGAGAAGCAGATACGCAGTATTTT
CASSDSPREADTQYF
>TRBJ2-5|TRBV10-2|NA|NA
TGCGCCAGCAGTGAGGGGCAGGGATCGGAGACCCAGTACTTC
CASSEGQGSETQYF
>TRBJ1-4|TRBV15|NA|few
TGTGCCACCAGCAGAGATCCTGCGCCAGCTAATGAAAAACTGTTCTTT
CATSRDPAPANEKLFF
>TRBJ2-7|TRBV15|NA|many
TGTGCCACCAGCAGAGAACAGCCGCCCTACGAGCAGTACTTC
CATSREQPPYEQYF
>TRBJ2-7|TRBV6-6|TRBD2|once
TGTGCCAGCATGAGCGGGAGCTACGAGCAGTACTTC
CASMSGSYEQYF
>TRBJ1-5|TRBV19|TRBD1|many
TGTGCCAGTAGTTCCCACCGGGACAGGGGACCTTATAGCAATCAGCCCCAGCATTTT
CASSSHRDRGPYSNQPQHF
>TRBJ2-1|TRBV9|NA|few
TGTGCCAGCTCGGAGGGACAGAGCTCCTACAATGAGCAGTTCTTC
CASSEGQSSYNEQFF
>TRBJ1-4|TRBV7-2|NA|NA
TGTGCCAGCAGCTTACGGCGGAATGAAAAACTGTTTTTT
CASSLRRNEKLFF
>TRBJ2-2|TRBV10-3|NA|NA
TGTGCCATCAGTGACAGGCAGGGCGTCCGCACCGGGGAGCTGTTTTTT
CAISDRQGVRTGELFF
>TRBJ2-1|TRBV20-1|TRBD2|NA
TGCAGTGCTGGGGCCATTGGCGGGAGATCTAACAATGAGCAGTTCTTC
CSAGAIGGRSNNEQFF
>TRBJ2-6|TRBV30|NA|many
TGTGCCTGGAGTGCGCCGGTAGACGGGGCCAACGTCCTGACTTTC
CAWSAPVDGANVLTF
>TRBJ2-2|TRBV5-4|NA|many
TGTGCCAGCAGGCTGGACGCTAACACCGGGGAGCTGTTTTTT
CASRLDANTGELFF
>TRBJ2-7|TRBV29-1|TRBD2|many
TGCAGCGTGTTAGCGGGGCGACCCTACGAGCAGTACTTC
CSVLAGRPYEQYF
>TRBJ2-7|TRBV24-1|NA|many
TGTGCCACCTGCGGGCGGACCCCGGACGAGCAGTACTTC
CATCGRTPDEQYF
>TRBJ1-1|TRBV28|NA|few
TGTGCCAGCAGTTTACTCCTTGGAGGAGCTTTCTTT
CASSLLLGGAFF
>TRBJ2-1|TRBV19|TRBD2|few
TGTGCCAGTACTAAGGGACTAGCGAGGGGCAATGAGCAGTTCTTC
CASTKGLARGNEQFF
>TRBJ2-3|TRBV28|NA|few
TGTGCCAGCAGTTTTTCTGGGGGGTCAGATACGCAGTATTTT
CASSFSGGSDTQYF
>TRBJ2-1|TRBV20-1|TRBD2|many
TGCAGTGCTAGAGAGGGGCGGGGGACCAATGAGCAGTTCTTC
CSAREGRGTNEQFF
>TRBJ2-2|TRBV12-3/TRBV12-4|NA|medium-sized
TGTGCCAGCAGTCCGCAACTAGCCGGGGAGCTGTTTTTT
CASSPQLAGELFF
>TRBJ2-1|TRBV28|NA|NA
TGTGCCAGCACCGAGTGGGGGTACAATGAGCAGTTCTTC
CASTEWGYNEQFF
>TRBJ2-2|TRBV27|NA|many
TGTGCCAGCAGGAAGGGACACTCGAACACCGGGGAGCTGTTTTTT
CASRKGHSNTGELFF
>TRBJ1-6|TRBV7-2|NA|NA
TGTGCCAGCAGCAGAAGGGCGGGCGGTTCACCCCTCCACTTT
CASSRRAGGSPLHF
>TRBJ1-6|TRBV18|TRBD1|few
TGTGCCAGCTCACAATCAAGGGGGCCTGATTCACCCCTCCACTTT
CASSQSRGPDSPLHF
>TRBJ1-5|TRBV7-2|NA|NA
TGTGCCAGCAGCTTAGGACAGGCCAAGGAGCCCCAGCATTTT
CASSLGQAKEPQHF
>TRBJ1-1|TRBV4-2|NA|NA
TGTGCCAGCAGCCAAGATTGGGGGGCGGAGGACACTGAAGCTTTCTTT
CASSQDWGAEDTEAFF
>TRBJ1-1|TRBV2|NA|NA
TGTGCCAGCACCTACGGGGGGGACACTGAAGCTTTCTTT
CASTYGGDTEAFF
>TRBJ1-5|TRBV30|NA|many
TGTGCCTGGAGCGGAGGGTTCGGCAATCAGCCCCAGCATTTT
CAWSGGFGNQPQHF
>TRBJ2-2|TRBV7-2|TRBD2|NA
TGTGCCAGCAGCCCACTAGCGGGCCGAACCGGGGAGCTGTTTTTT
CASSPLAGRTGELFF
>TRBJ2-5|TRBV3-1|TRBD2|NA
TGTGCCAGCAGCCAGACTTGGACTAGCGGCCCAGAGACCCAGTACTTC
CASSQTWTSGPETQYF
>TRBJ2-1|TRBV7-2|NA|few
TGTGCCAGCAGCGCAGGACCGGCAAACCCCCAGGGGCAGTTCTTC
CASSAGPANPQGQFF
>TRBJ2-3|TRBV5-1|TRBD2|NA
TGCGCCAGCAGCCCTCTCAAGACTAGCAGCGGGGCCACAGATACGCAGTATTTT
CASSPLKTSSGATDTQYF
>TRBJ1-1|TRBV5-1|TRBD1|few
TGCGCCAGCAGCTCGGGGACAGGGGTCGCGACTGAAGCTTTCTTT
CASSSGTGVATEAFF
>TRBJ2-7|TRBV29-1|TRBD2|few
TGCAGCGTTGGGGCGGGACTAGCGGGGAGCTTTGGCGAGCAGTACTTC
CSVGAGLAGSFGEQYF
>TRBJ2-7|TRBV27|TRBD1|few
TGTGCCAGCAGTTTGGACAGGGGTAACGAGCAGTACTTC
CASSLDRGNEQYF
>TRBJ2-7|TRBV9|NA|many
TGTGCCAGCAGCGTCGGGGTTGGCGAGCAGTACTTC
CASSVGVGEQYF
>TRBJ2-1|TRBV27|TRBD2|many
TGTGCCAGCAGTTTATCACCGACTAGCGGGGCCTACCCTAGAAGCCATGAGCAGTTCTTC
CASSLSPTSGAYPRSHEQFF
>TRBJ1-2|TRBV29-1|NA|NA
TGCAGCGTTGAAGATGCAGGGGACTATGGCTACACCTTC
CSVEDAGDYGYTF